A single sample gave rise to the 22 T cell receptor beta chains below, sequenced in a study of cytomegalovirus exposure and HLA in healthy donors. Use of 60 Vbeta and 13 Jbeta primers characterized the PCR. Sequencing was performed with immunoSEQ multiplex PCR; in TCRdb, only in-frame clones are kept and a portion is missing. The sample carries some 130,000 clones, 79% recorded once. Source material: PBMCs. The receptors originated from a man aged 18-30 years in good health and CMV-seronegative.

This clone was counted a few times. No conserved phenylalanine or tryptophan is present at the end of the CDR3, so a read error is the likely explanation. The chain couples TRBV4-2 to TRBJ2-6, with D perhaps TRBD2 (6 bases). Germline CDR1 LGHNA, CDR2 YNFKEQ. The ends were cut back, 0 bases at V and 3 bases at J, with 9 bases in the middle. The CDR3 consists of 16 residues. DNA for the CDR3: TGTGCCAGCAGCCAAGATAGCGGCTATGGGGCCAACGTCCTGACTCTC. Its protein product is CASSQDSGYGANVLTL.

V gene TRBV27 combines with J gene TRBJ2-1, with D perhaps matching TRBD2 (5 bases). The germline gives CDR1 MNHEY, CDR2 SMNVEV (reference sequence). V was trimmed by 5 bases and J by 7 bases, leaving 18 bases between them. The CDR3 sequence is 15 residues long. CDR3 sequence: CASSVGWGEVNEQFF. Here the CDR3 DNA reads TGTGCCAGCAGTGTAGGGTGGGGAGAGGTTAATGAGCAGTTCTTC.

The J gene is TRBJ2-1, the V gene TRBV7-3, with 7 bases identical to TRBD1. The trim removed 5 bases at V and 4 bases at J, leaving 2 bases unmatched. CDR1 is SGHTA and CDR2 is FQGTGA in the germline V gene. CDR3 length: 13 residues. The CDR3 protein is CASSLGQYNEQFF. DNA of the CDR3: TGTGCCAGCAGCCTGGGACAGTACAATGAGCAGTTCTTC.

The rearrangement joins TRBV7-9 to TRBJ1-3; D unresolved. The V and J ends lost 3 bases and 0 bases respectively, with 12 bases between them. This CDR3 region has 16 residues. CDR1 is SEHNR and CDR2 is FQNEAQ in the germline V gene (reference sequence). This CDR3 reads CASSLGGVGSGNTIYF. The CDR3 coding sequence is TGTGCCAGCAGCTTGGGTGGAGTGGGCTCTGGAAACACCATATATTTT.

The chain is built from TRBV9 and TRBJ1-4; TRBD1 matches 9 bases. CDR1 and CDR2 from the germline V gene are SGDLS and YYNGEE. V shed 3 bases and J 6 bases; nucleotides not matched to a gene: 6. The CDR3 spans 15 residues. DNA for the CDR3: TGTGCCAGCAGCGCCCCGGGACAGGGTGATGAAAAACTGTTTTTT. Amino acid sequence: CASSAPGQGDEKLFF.

This clone was observed at least ten times. The J gene is TRBJ1-1, the V gene TRBV7-6; TRBD1 is a possible D gene (5 bases). The length of the CDR3 is 11 residues. Trimming removed 4 bases at V and 11 bases at J, with 11 bases between. From germline, CDR1 is SGHVS and CDR2 FNYEAQ. CDR3 DNA sequence: TGTGCCAGCAGCTCAGGGCGGCGGGCTTTCTTT. This translates into CASSSGRRAFF. Looking up the rest from reference TRBV7-6 and TRBJ1-1 gives the full variable domain: GAGVSQSPRYKVTKRGQDVALRCDPISGHVSLYWYRQALGQGPEFLTYFNYEAQQDKSGLPNDRFSAERPEGSISTLTIQRTEQRDSAMYRCASSSGRRAFFGQGTRLTVV.

This clone turned up a few times. CDR3 DNA sequence: TGTGCCAGCACGGCAGGGACCGGGGAGCTGTTTTTT. Residues: CASTAGTGELFF. This chain links TRBV2 with TRBJ2-2; D is perhaps TRBD1 (5 bases). Germline V lookup: CDR1 SNHLY, CDR2 FYNNEI. The V end was cut by 7 bases, the J end by 5 bases, with 8 bases between. The CDR3 is made up of 12 amino acids.

The V and J genes are TRBV2 and TRBJ2-1; 12 positions agree with TRBD1. After removal of 6 bases from V and 7 bases from J, the junction contained 7 bases not matched to a gene. CDR3 length: 15 residues. Per the germline V gene, CDR1 is SNHLY and CDR2 is FYNNEI. The CDR3 loop reads CASRGKGQGANEQFF. The DNA of the CDR3 is TGTGCCAGCAGGGGTAAGGGACAGGGGGCGAATGAGCAGTTCTTC.

The V gene is TRBV28, the J gene TRBJ2-2; TRBD2 is a possible D gene (6 bases). The V end lost 6 bases, the J end lost 0 bases, and 14 bases lay between the germline ends. Germline loops: CDR1 MDHEN, CDR2 SYDVKM. The length of the CDR3 is 16 residues. CDR3 coding DNA: TGTGCCAGCAGACCACCGGGAGATGCGAACACCGGGGAGCTGTTTTTT. It encodes CASRPPGDANTGELFF. Full variable domain (remainder filled in from reference TRBV28 and TRBJ2-2): DVKVTQSSRYLVKRTGEKVFLECVQDMDHENMFWYRQDPGLGLRLIYFSYDVKMKEKGDIPEGYSVSREKKERFSLILESASTNQTSMYLCASRPPGDANTGELFFGEGSRLTVL.

The chain is built from TRBV19 and TRBJ1-3; TRBD1 might be the D (6 bases). The CDR3 totals 13 residues. Germline V gene sequence: CDR1 LNHDA, CDR2 SQIVND (reference sequence). V shed 4 bases and J shed 4 bases, with 8 bases lying between them. In DNA, the CDR3 is TGTGCCAGTAGTACGGGGACAGGAAACACCATATATTTT. Protein product: CASSTGTGNTIYF.

The chain is built from TRBV4-2 and TRBJ2-1; TRBD2 might be the D (6 bases). Germline V lookup: CDR1 LGHNA, CDR2 YNFKEQ. The CDR3 extends over 16 amino acids. V lost 5 bases, J lost 5 bases, and 19 bases lay in between. The CDR3 spells CASSVSTRVGDNEQFF. The CDR3 DNA reads as TGTGCCAGCAGCGTCTCGACTAGGGTTGGCGACAATGAGCAGTTCTTC.

The chain has TRBV5-1 and TRBJ1-4; D uncertain. The V gene lost 0 bases and the J gene lost 9 bases, with 15 bases spanning the gap. This CDR3 is built from 15 residues. The V gene's germline CDR1 is SGHRS and CDR2 YFSETQ. CDR3 amino acids: CASSLGQVTVQKLFF. CDR3 sequence (DNA): TGCGCCAGCAGCTTGGGGCAGGTAACCGTACAAAAACTGTTTTTT.

CDR3 sequence: CASSLASGSGDTQYF. CDR3 coding DNA: TGCGCCAGCAGCTTGGCCAGCGGGTCGGGAGATACGCAGTATTTT. The chain couples TRBV5-1 to TRBJ2-3; D might be TRBD2 (6 bases). Trimming removed 0 bases from V and 5 bases from J, with 13 bases in between. There are 15 residues in the CDR3. Per germline, CDR1 SGHRS and CDR2 YFSETQ.

V is TRBV7-9 and J is TRBJ2-1; 7 nucleotides agree with TRBD2. Germline-derived CDR1 and CDR2 are SEHNR and FQNEAQ (reference sequence). This CDR3 is built from 16 residues. The trim removed 6 bases at V and 4 bases at J, leaving 12 bases unmatched. CDR3 in DNA: TGTGCCAGCAGTCGCACTCCGGGGGAGGGGTACAATGAGCAGTTCTTC. Its translation: CASSRTPGEGYNEQFF.

The chain uses TRBV10-2 and TRBJ2-1, with TRBD2 matching over 7 bases. V lost 7 bases, J lost 5 bases, and 8 bases stayed unmatched. The CDR3 extends over 14 amino acids. CDR1 and CDR2 from the germline V gene are WSHSY and SAAADI. The CDR3 DNA reads TGCGCCAGCAAATCTGCGGGAGAAGACAATGAGCAGTTCTTC. Encoded protein: CASKSAGEDNEQFF.

This clone was detected only once. CDR3 in DNA: TGTGCCAGCAGCTTGGGACAGGGACGGACTGAAGCTTTCTTT. Protein product: CASSLGQGRTEAFF. The rearrangement joins TRBV11-2 to TRBJ1-1; TRBD1 matches 9 bases. Losses at the gene ends were 3 bases for V and 5 bases for J; bases not matched to a gene: 4. Germline values: CDR1 SGHAT, CDR2 FQNNGV. This CDR3 contains 14 residues.

The rearrangement uses TRBV7-2 and TRBJ2-7; 9 bases are a match to TRBD2. The ends lost 0 bases at V and 2 bases at J; junction bases unmatched: 2. Germline V gene lookup returns CDR1 SGHTA and CDR2 FQGNSA. The CDR3 covers 15 residues. The CDR3 loop is CASSLAGGRAYEQYF. DNA of the CDR3: TGTGCCAGCAGCTTAGCGGGCGGGAGGGCCTACGAGCAGTACTTC.

The gene calls are TRBV7-6 and TRBJ2-1; D remains unclear. This CDR3 comprises 14 residues. Trimming shortened V by 4 bases and J by 9 bases, and 16 bases separated the two germline ends. Germline V gives CDR1 SGHVS, CDR2 FNYEAQ. Here the CDR3 DNA reads TGTGCCAGCAGCTCCACCGGCGGCGGAACTGAGCAGTTCTTC. Translating gives CASSSTGGGTEQFF.

V gene TRBV5-8 combines with J gene TRBJ2-1, with 10 bases matching TRBD2. The CDR3 totals 16 residues. The germline V gene has CDR1 SGHTS and CDR2 YDEGEE. V was pared by 2 bases and J by 7 bases, with 9 bases of the junction left unmatched. Written as DNA, the CDR3 is TGTGCCAGCAGCTTTCTCACGGGACTAGCGACGAATGAGCAGTTCTTC. This translates into CASSFLTGLATNEQFF.

The V gene is TRBV2, the J gene TRBJ2-2; D ambiguous. The CDR3 is made up of 14 amino acids. V was shortened by 8 bases and J by 1 base, with 11 bases between the two germline ends. CDR1 and CDR2 (germline): SNHLY, FYNNEI. In DNA, the CDR3 is TGTGCCAGCTTACAGTTGATGAACACCGGGGAGCTGTTTTTT. The encoded protein is CASLQLMNTGELFF.

This chain connects TRBV30 to TRBJ2-7; no reliable D call. Germline V gene data show CDR1 as GTSNPN and CDR2 as SVGIG (reference sequence). V lost 3 bases and J lost 6, with 12 bases in between. CDR3 size: 12 residues. The CDR3 spells CAWRREKREQYF. Written as DNA, the CDR3 is TGTGCCTGGAGGCGAGAAAAACGCGAGCAGTACTTC.

The genes are TRBV18 and TRBJ2-1; 7 bases align to TRBD2. This CDR3 comprises 15 residues. V was pared by 2 bases and J by 8 bases, with 9 bases of the junction left unmatched. From germline, CDR1 is KGHSH and CDR2 LQKENI. DNA of the CDR3: TGTGCCAGCTCACCAAAGGCGGGAGTTGCGGATGAGCAGTTCTTC. It translates to CASSPKAGVADEQFF.